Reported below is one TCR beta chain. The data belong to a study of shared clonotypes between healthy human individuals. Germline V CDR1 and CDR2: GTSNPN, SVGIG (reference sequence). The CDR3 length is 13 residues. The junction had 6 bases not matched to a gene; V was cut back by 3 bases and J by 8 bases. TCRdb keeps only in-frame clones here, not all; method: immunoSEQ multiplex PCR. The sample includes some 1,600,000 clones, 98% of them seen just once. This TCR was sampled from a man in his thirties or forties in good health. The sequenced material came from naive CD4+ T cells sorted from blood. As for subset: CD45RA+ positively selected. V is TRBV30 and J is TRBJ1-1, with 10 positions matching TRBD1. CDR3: CAWRGTGAFEAFF. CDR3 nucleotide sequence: TGTGCCTGGAGAGGGACAGGGGCGTTCGAAGCTTTCTTT.